One and the same sample provided the 30 T cell receptor beta chains below, sequenced in a study of blood T cell repertoires in COVID-19. Clones were sequenced by immunoSEQ multiplex PCR, and TCRdb holds only the in-frame ones, with some missing. The sample includes around 180,000 clones, approximately 73% seen only once; the top ten take around a sixth. Material: PBMCs or T cells enriched from blood (not recorded which). The source is a woman aged 50 to 65 with acute COVID-19.

The chain joins TRBV28 to TRBJ1-2, with D possibly TRBD1 on 5 matching bases. Germline V gene sequence: CDR1 MDHEN, CDR2 SYDVKM. V was trimmed by 3 bases and J by 5 bases, leaving 10 bases between them. The CDR3 runs 13 residues. The CDR3 protein is CASSLGRDYGYTF. The DNA for the CDR3 is TGTGCCAGCAGTTTGGGCAGGGATTATGGCTACACCTTC.

This chain joins TRBV6-5 and TRBJ2-7; 7 positions match TRBD1. The CDR3 is made up of 14 amino acids. Germline assignment: CDR1 MNHEY and CDR2 SVGAGI. Trimming cost V 7 bases and J 3 bases; bases outside gene matches: 9. CDR3 residues: CASKVPGQNYEQYV. Written as DNA, the CDR3 is TGTGCCAGCAAAGTACCGGGACAGAACTACGAGCAGTACGTC.

V usage is TRBV28 and J usage is TRBJ1-3; D not resolved. The CDR3 contains 14 residues. V was clipped by 7 bases and J by 0 bases, with 10 bases between them. The germline CDR1 and CDR2 sequences are MDHEN and SYDVKM. The CDR3 region is CASMTGSSGNTIYF. As DNA, the CDR3 is TGTGCCAGCATGACGGGGAGCTCTGGAAACACCATATATTTT.

The chain carries TRBV27 and TRBJ2-1; 9 bases are shared with TRBD2. Germline CDR1 MNHEY, CDR2 SMNVEV (reference sequence). With V trimmed by 4 bases and J by 6 bases, 10 bases remained unmatched. The length of the CDR3 is 16 residues. CDR3 region: CASSSPQRGVSNEQFF. As DNA, the CDR3 is TGTGCCAGCAGTTCCCCTCAGCGGGGGGTGAGCAATGAGCAGTTCTTC.

This clone appeared a few times. V usage is TRBV27 and J usage is TRBJ1-2; D unresolved. V was shortened by 8 bases and J by 4 bases, with 11 bases between the two germline ends. From germline, CDR1 is MNHEY and CDR2 SMNVEV (reference sequence). CDR3 length: 12 amino acids. CDR3 protein: CASGSRVYGYTF. The CDR3 DNA reads as TGTGCCAGCGGTAGTCGCGTCTATGGCTACACCTTC.

V is TRBV19 and J is TRBJ1-6, with no clear D. Germline CDR1 reads LNHDA; CDR2 reads SQIVND (reference sequence). CDR3 length: 17 amino acids. Trimming took 2 bases from V and 7 from J, leaving 18 bases between them. CDR3 amino acids: CASSISSMGRKNSPLHF. CDR3 DNA: TGTGCCAGTAGTATAAGTTCAATGGGCAGAAAAAATTCACCCCTCCACTTT.

The J gene is TRBJ1-5, the V gene TRBV5-4, with D possibly TRBD1 on 5 matching bases. The CDR3 length is 14 residues. The V and J ends lost 3 bases and 6 bases respectively, with 13 bases between them. Germline V gene sequence: CDR1 SGHNT, CDR2 YYREEE (reference sequence). CDR3 bases: TGTGCCAGCAGCTCGGGCGGGGGGGTTCAGCCCCAGCATTTT. Translated, it gives CASSSGGGVQPQHF.

The chain is built from TRBV7-9 and TRBJ2-3; 7 nucleotides line up with TRBD2. Unmatched junction bases numbered 1, after V lost 2 bases and J lost 2 bases. CDR1 SEHNR and CDR2 FQNEAQ come from the germline V gene (reference sequence). The CDR3 length is 14 residues. This CDR3 is CASSLLAATDTQYF. The CDR3 bases are TGTGCCAGCAGCTTACTAGCGGCCACAGATACGCAGTATTTT.

The rearrangement joins TRBV13 to TRBJ2-4; D might be TRBD1 (6 bases). Trimming took off 4 bases at V and 4 bases at J, with 17 bases between the two ends. The germline V gene has CDR1 PRHDT and CDR2 FYEKMQ (reference sequence). The CDR3 runs to 16 residues. DNA for the CDR3: TGTGCCAGCAGCTCCGTACAGGGCACCCAGAAAAACATTCAGTACTTC. This sequence encodes CASSSVQGTQKNIQYF.

V and J are TRBV4-2 and TRBJ2-3, with TRBD2 matching 9 bases. The trim removed 0 bases at V and 1 base at J, leaving 2 bases unmatched. Germline V gene sequence: CDR1 LGHNA, CDR2 YNFKEQ. The CDR3 contains 16 residues. The CDR3 region has the DNA TGTGCCAGCAGCCAAGAAGCTAGCGGGGGCACAGATACGCAGTATTTT. Its protein is CASSQEASGGTDTQYF.

This chain links TRBV7-9 with TRBJ1-2, with 7 bases matching TRBD1. V trimming: 7 bases; J trimming: 0 bases; junction bases outside the gene matches: 8. The CDR3 runs 15 residues. From germline, CDR1 is SEHNR and CDR2 FQNEAQ (reference sequence). The CDR3 nucleotides read TGTGCCAGCATACAACGCCAGGGGGCTAACTATGGCTACACCTTC. Protein sequence: CASIQRQGANYGYTF.

The chain joins TRBV2 to TRBJ2-7; no firm D call. From germline, CDR1 is SNHLY and CDR2 FYNNEI. V was cut by 0 bases and J by 6 bases, with 9 bases left in between. There are 13 residues in the CDR3. The CDR3 sequence is CASSEALSGEQYV. Here the CDR3 DNA reads TGTGCCAGCAGTGAAGCGCTTTCCGGCGAGCAGTACGTC.

The chain uses TRBV7-9 and TRBJ1-2; TRBD1 agrees at 7 bases. The CDR3 covers 18 residues. The V segment lost 7 bases and the J segment 7 bases; nucleotides outside the gene matches: 24. CDR1 is SEHNR, CDR2 FQNEAQ, per germline (reference sequence). The DNA of the CDR3 is TGTGCCAGCACCGTAGGTAGCGGTAGGGGGCCTCGAGCTGGTGGCTACACCTTC. This translates into CASTVGSGRGPRAGGYTF. Full variable domain (rest looked up from reference TRBV7-9 and TRBJ1-2): DTGVSQNPRHKITKRGQNVTFRCDPISEHNRLYWYRQTLGQGPEFLTYFQNEAQLEKSRLLSDRFSAERPKGSFSTLEIQRTEQGDSAMYLCASTVGSGRGPRAGGYTFGSGTRLTVV.

This clone was counted once. The chain couples TRBV19 to TRBJ1-1; D perhaps matches TRBD1 (5 bases). CDR1 is LNHDA and CDR2 is SQIVND in the germline V gene (reference sequence). The CDR3 loop spans 13 amino acids. V lost 8 bases to trimming and J lost 1 base, with 11 bases between them. CDR3 loop: CASFSGWNTEAFF. The CDR3 coding sequence is TGTGCCAGTTTTTCAGGGTGGAACACTGAAGCTTTCTTT.

The genes are TRBV12-5 and TRBJ1-4; the D gene is possibly TRBD1 (6 bases). This CDR3 is 16 amino acids long. The V end lost 5 bases, the J end lost 6 bases, and 19 bases lay between the germline ends. The germline V gene encodes CDR1 LGHNT and CDR2 FRNRAP. The DNA for the CDR3 is TGTGCTAGTGGTACCGAACCTACAGGGCGGCATGAAAAACTGTTTTTT. Amino acids: CASGTEPTGRHEKLFF.

There are a few counts of this clone. The chain is built from TRBV7-3 and TRBJ2-1; D gene unclear. CDR1 SGHTA and CDR2 FQGTGA come from the germline V gene. CDR3 length: 13 amino acids. The V end was cut by 2 bases, the J end by 5 bases, with 7 bases between. CDR3 amino acids: CASSLGPNNEQFF. The CDR3 nucleotides read TGTGCCAGCAGCTTAGGGCCAAACAATGAGCAGTTCTTC.

The V gene is TRBV25-1, the J gene TRBJ1-1; 7 bases align to TRBD1. With 7 bases clipped from V and 6 bases from J, the junction kept 14 bases outside the gene matches. Germline CDR1 and CDR2: MGHDK and SYGVNS. This CDR3 has 15 amino acids. The CDR3 region is CASTFTGTARSEAFF. CDR3 DNA sequence: TGTGCCAGCACCTTTACCGGGACAGCGCGTTCTGAAGCTTTCTTT.

V gene TRBV2 combines with J gene TRBJ2-1; D uncertain. Trimming took 7 bases from V and 0 from J, leaving 7 bases between them. Germline lookup yields CDR1 SNHLY and CDR2 FYNNEI. There are 13 residues in the CDR3. CDR3 in DNA: TGTGCCAGCAAGAGTGGCTCCTACAATGAGCAGTTCTTC. This codes for CASKSGSYNEQFF.

On this clone: Other DNA sequences in this specimen translate into the identical CDR3. This rearrangement joins TRBV29-1 to TRBJ2-2, with 8 bases aligning to TRBD2. The CDR3 loop spans 15 amino acids. Germline trimming cut 7 bases from V and 5 bases from J; bases unmatched to any gene: 12. From germline, CDR1 is SQVTM and CDR2 ANQGSEA. Here the CDR3 DNA reads TGCAGCGCTGAGCGGGCGGGGGGTCGTACCGGGGAGCTGTTTTTT. Protein sequence: CSAERAGGRTGELFF.

The chain joins TRBV4-3 to TRBJ1-1; D remains ambiguous. This CDR3 is 15 amino acids long. Per germline, CDR1 LGHNA and CDR2 YSLEER. The V gene lost 3 bases and the J gene lost 1 base, with 12 bases spanning the gap. The CDR3 is CASSQLWAANTEAFF. The CDR3 region has the DNA TGCGCCAGCAGCCAGCTCTGGGCCGCGAACACTGAAGCTTTCTTT.

This clone was counted between two and nine times. The chain joins TRBV28 to TRBJ1-6; the match to TRBD1 covers 8 bases. The J segment lost 11 bases and the V segment lost 6 bases, leaving 6 bases of the junction unmatched. Per the germline V gene, CDR1 is MDHEN and CDR2 is SYDVKM. This CDR3 region has 13 residues. The CDR3 DNA follows: TGTGCCAGCAGAAACGGACAGGGAGCACCCCTCCACTTT. Translating gives CASRNGQGAPLHF.

The chain recombines TRBV5-6 with TRBJ1-2; weak D call: TRBD1 (6 bases). The V gene's germline CDR1 is SGHDT and CDR2 YYEEEE. The CDR3 covers 13 residues. V shed 4 bases and J shed 5 bases, with 12 bases lying between them. The CDR3 region is CASSDGQNYGYTF. The CDR3, as DNA: TGTGCCAGCAGCGACGGACAGAATTATGGCTACACCTTC.

This chain connects TRBV12-2 to TRBJ1-5. TRBV12-2 is a documented pseudogene. The CDR3 is made up of 15 amino acids. The CDR3 loop is CASRQLNRVHQPQHF. CDR3 sequence (DNA): TGTGCAAGTCGCCAATTAAACCGGGTCCATCAGCCCCAGCATTTT.

This clone has just a few counts. The chain carries TRBV5-6 and TRBJ1-4, with 11 bases lining up with TRBD1. Unmatched junction bases numbered 4, after V lost 0 bases and J lost 3 bases. The CDR3 totals 17 residues. The germline V gene has CDR1 SGHDT and CDR2 YYEEEE. This CDR3 is CASSLADRGPANEKLFF. The CDR3 DNA sequence: TGTGCCAGCAGCTTGGCGGACAGGGGGCCGGCTAATGAAAAACTGTTTTTT.

This chain links TRBV6-1 with TRBJ2-1, with 8 bases fitting TRBD2. This CDR3 is 16 amino acids long. V dropped 0 bases and J dropped 7; count of bases not matched to a gene: 8. Germline assignment: CDR1 MNHNS and CDR2 SASEGT. CDR3 bases: TGTGCCAGCAGTGAAGCGACTAAGCGGGGGTGGAATGAGCAGTTCTTC. Translating it yields CASSEATKRGWNEQFF.

This clone has only a few counts. This chain uses TRBV28 with TRBJ1-5; the D gene is possibly TRBD1 (5 bases). V was shortened by 6 bases and J by 7 bases, with 10 bases between the two germline ends. The germline CDR1 and CDR2 sequences are MDHEN and SYDVKM. This CDR3 spans 12 amino acids. The CDR3 spells CASSWGGQPQHF. DNA for the CDR3: TGTGCCAGCAGCTGGGGGGGACAGCCCCAGCATTTT.

The rearrangement joins TRBV7-2 to TRBJ2-2; 8 nucleotides match TRBD2. Trimming took 11 bases from V and 0 from J; bases not matched to a gene: 5. The germline CDR1 and CDR2 sequences are SGHTA and FQGNSA. This CDR3 has 14 amino acids. The DNA for the CDR3 is TGTGCCTACGGCGGGGGGTCGAACACCGGGGAGCTGTTTTTT. Translated, it gives CAYGGGSNTGELFF.

For the CDR3, the DNA is TGTGCCAGCAGCCGGGATTTGCAGGGCGCTTTGAGCTACACCTTC. Translation: CASSRDLQGALSYTF. The rearrangement joins TRBV3-1 (or the pseudogene TRBV3-2) to TRBJ1-2; a weak D match, TRBD1 (5 bases). CDR3 size: 15 residues. V was trimmed by 4 bases and J by 9 bases, leaving 21 bases between them. Germline V gene sequence: CDR1 LGHDT, CDR2 YNNKEL (reference sequence).

This chain links TRBV5-5 with TRBJ1-1; D is possibly TRBD1 (6 bases). The CDR3 spans 12 residues. CDR1 and CDR2 (germline): SGHKS, YYEKEE (reference sequence). The V and J ends lost 3 bases and 6 bases respectively, with 9 bases between them. The CDR3 DNA follows: TGTGCCAGCAGCTCCAACAGGGCTGAAGCTTTCTTT. It yields the protein CASSSNRAEAFF.

By proportion, this clone is medium-sized (0.01 to 0.1%). Written as DNA, the CDR3 is TGTGCCAGCAGCGTAGGGAGACTAGCGGGGGGAGTTTATGAGCAGTTCTTC. It is translated as CASSVGRLAGGVYEQFF. The rearrangement joins TRBV9 to TRBJ2-1, with 13 bases fitting TRBD2. The CDR3 has 17 amino acids. Germline CDR1 SGDLS, CDR2 YYNGEE. Unmatched junction bases numbered 8, after V lost 0 bases and J lost 8 bases. Based on the CDR3 plus reference TRBV9 and TRBJ2-1, the full variable domain is DSGVTQTPKHLITATGQRVTLRCSPRSGDLSVYWYQQSLDQGLQFLIQYYNGEERAKGNILERFSAQQFPDLHSELNLSSLELGDSALYFCASSVGRLAGGVYEQFFGPGTRLTVL.